Shown below are 9 T cell receptor beta chains from a single sample sequenced in a study of OX40 agonist ivuxolimab in advanced cancers. Clones were read by immunoSEQ multiplex PCR, and TCRdb kept only the in-frame ones, dropping some. The data contain around 21,000 clones, around 84% of them singletons. The sequences come from CD4+ or CD8+ T cells sorted from blood, collected in a trial of the OX40 agonist ivuxolimab. These receptors were collected from an adult with an advanced solid tumor such as melanoma, head and neck, liver or kidney cancer.

This clone counts as medium-sized. The chain combines TRBV9 with TRBJ2-3; tentatively, D is TRBD2 (6 bases). This CDR3 comprises 16 residues. CDR1 and CDR2 from the germline V gene are SGDLS and YYNGEE. Between the trimmed V and J ends, which lost 3 bases and 5 bases, there was a span of 19 bases. CDR3 sequence reads: CASSEILAAPQDTQYF. In DNA form, the CDR3 reads TGTGCCAGCAGCGAGATATTAGCGGCCCCCCAAGATACGCAGTATTTT.

The rearrangement joins TRBV7-9 to TRBJ1-2, with D maybe TRBD1 (5 bases). Per the germline V gene, CDR1 is SEHNR and CDR2 is FQNEAQ (reference sequence). This CDR3 has 13 amino acids. V dropped 2 bases and J dropped 4 bases, with 8 bases sitting between them. The CDR3 loop reads CASSLQGIYGYTF. CDR3 nucleotides: TGTGCCAGCAGCTTACAGGGAATCTATGGCTACACCTTC.

The gene calls are TRBV28 and TRBJ1-5, with D uncertain. Trimming took 2 bases from V and 4 from J, leaving 0 bases between them. The CDR3 has 11 residues. The germline gives CDR1 MDHEN, CDR2 SYDVKM. As DNA, the CDR3 is TGTGCCAGCAGTTTAAATCAGCCCCAGCATTTT. It specifies CASSLNQPQHF.

The chain joins TRBV7-9 to TRBJ2-3; no clear D gene. In germline, CDR1 is SEHNR, CDR2 FQNEAQ (reference sequence). This CDR3 region has 14 residues. Trimming took off 5 bases at V and 4 bases at J, with 13 bases between the two ends. The CDR3 nucleotides are TGTGCCAGCAGCCCCAGTGGCTCCGCAGATACGCAGTATTTT. Its protein is CASSPSGSADTQYF.

The V and J genes are TRBV28 and TRBJ2-5, with 11 bases fitting TRBD2. Germline lookup yields CDR1 MDHEN and CDR2 SYDVKM. V trimming: 5 bases; J trimming: 3 bases; junction bases outside the gene matches: 5. The CDR3 loop spans 15 amino acids. The CDR3, as DNA: TGTGCCAGCAGTACCACGGGACTAGCGGAAGAGACCCAGTACTTC. Its protein is CASSTTGLAEETQYF.

This clone was counted between two and nine times. In nucleotides, the CDR3 is TGTGCCAGCAGTGTACGAGGTGGGGCTTTCTTT. Protein product: CASSVRGGAFF. The gene calls are TRBV2 and TRBJ1-1; D ambiguous. V was cut by 4 bases and J by 11 bases, with 11 bases left in between. The V gene's germline CDR1 is SNHLY and CDR2 FYNNEI. The CDR3 spans 11 residues.

The rearrangement joins TRBV11-2 to TRBJ2-3, with 8 bases aligning to TRBD2. Germline trimming cut 5 bases from V and 4 bases from J; bases unmatched to any gene: 11. Germline values: CDR1 SGHAT, CDR2 FQNNGV. CDR3 length: 16 amino acids. CDR3 coding DNA: TGTGCCAGCAGCCCCCGGCCGGGACTAGAGGCAGATACGCAGTATTTT. This translates into CASSPRPGLEADTQYF.

The rearrangement joins TRBV7-9 to TRBJ1-1; D ambiguous. Deletions cut 1 base from V and 11 bases from J, with 17 bases between. CDR1 and CDR2 from the germline V gene are SEHNR and FQNEAQ (reference sequence). The CDR3 covers 14 residues. CDR3 nucleotides: TGTGCCAGCAGCTTAGTAGGTAGGGAGTTGCGGGCTTTCTTT. Protein: CASSLVGRELRAFF.

V and J are TRBV7-2 and TRBJ1-5; D is unresolved. The CDR3 is 14 residues long. Germline V gene lookup returns CDR1 SGHTA and CDR2 FQGNSA. The V end lost 2 bases, the J end lost 3 bases, and 8 bases lay between the germline ends. The CDR3 DNA follows: TGTGCCAGCAGCTTATCACGAGACAATCAGCCCCAGCATTTT. This translates into CASSLSRDNQPQHF.